One sample yielded the 3 T cell receptor beta chains listed below, sequenced in a study of T cell repertoires in cytomegalovirus infection. TCRdb redid the calling of the reads with MiXCR, one entry per CDR3 protein. The sample shows fewer than 1,000,000 distinct CDR3 sequences, around 30% of them seen only once. These receptors' targets are unknown. The sequencing here drew on cultured CD8+ T cells from PBMCs, taken from culture after CMV antigen stimulation. These receptors were obtained from a human donor in good health (CMV status not recorded). Some clones in this sample may be carry-over from other donors' samples.

The V call is TRBV5-5, the J call TRBJ1-2; D is possibly TRBD1 (5 bases). This CDR3 contains 12 residues. V was pared by 7 bases and J by 2 bases, with 9 bases between. Germline V gene lookup returns CDR1 SGHKS and CDR2 YYEKEE (reference sequence). This CDR3 is CASEGENYGYTF. DNA for the CDR3: TGTGCCAGCGAAGGGGAGAACTATGGCTACACCTTC.

V and J are TRBV6-5 and TRBJ1-6, with D tentatively TRBD1 (5 bases). Germline-derived CDR1 and CDR2 are MNHEY and SVGAGI. Trimming stripped 9 bases from V and 9 bases from J, with 15 bases between. The CDR3 runs to 13 residues. In DNA form, the CDR3 reads TGTGCCAGTGCCGGAACAGGAGGTTCACCCCTCCACTTT. It translates to CASAGTGGSPLHF.

The rearrangement links TRBV7-3 to TRBJ1-2; 9 bases align to TRBD1. The CDR3 runs to 15 residues. Looked up from germline, CDR1 is SGHTA and CDR2 is FQGTGA. J lost 4 bases, V lost 8 bases, and 11 bases had no gene match. The CDR3 region is CASPGEGTGTYGYTF. The CDR3, as DNA: TGTGCCAGCCCCGGGGAAGGGACAGGGACCTATGGCTACACCTTC. The entire variable domain, with the rest obtained from reference TRBV7-3 and TRBJ1-2, is as follows: GAGVSQTPSNKVTEKGKYVELRCDPISGHTALYWYRQSLGQGPEFLIYFQGTGAADDSGLPNDRFFAVRPEGSVSTLKIQRTERGDSAVYLCASPGEGTGTYGYTFGSGTRLTVV.